This TCR beta chain comes out of a study of blood T cell repertoires in COVID-19. Study information: The United States, Italy and Spain provided the acute and convalescent COVID-19 samples.

V was pared by 6 bases and J by 1 base, with 6 bases of the junction left unmatched. The CDR3 extends over 14 amino acids. The V gene's germline CDR1 is SGHDN and CDR2 FVKESK. Per the authors' pipeline: Nucleated cell number was recorded as an estimate derived from reference gene primer amplification. Sequenced by immunoSEQ multiplex PCR; TCRdb stores in-frame clones only, minus some. Clonal size and the V and J genes are those of that table, whereas D and trimming came from the DNA. The sample comprises 300,000 to 450,000 clones, about four fifths of which are singletons, and roughly 1.1% rests with the top ten.

What was sequenced was peripheral blood. The chain recombines TRBV14 with TRBJ2-7, with 7 bases lining up with TRBD1. This TCR was sampled from a human donor with acute or convalescent COVID-19. The donor label of this sample is uncertain. CDR3 sequence: CASSLQGISYEQYF. DNA for the CDR3: TGTGCCAGCAGTTTACAGGGGATTTCCTACGAGCAGTACTTC.